This TCR beta chain was sequenced for a study of metastatic and nonmetastatic thyroid tumors. Treatment of any kind had been given to no patient before thyroid surgery. Using MiXCR, TCRdb re-called clones from the PCR reads. The sample lists 25,000 to 35,000 clones, more than 20% occurring once. The CDR3 spans 14 residues. In germline, CDR1 is DFQATT, CDR2 SNEGSKA (reference sequence). V lost 2 bases to trimming and J lost 4 bases; unmatched junction nucleotides: 4. The sequencing input was blood. The TCR comes from a female donor with papillary thyroid cancer or a benign thyroid nodule (not recorded which). Some clones in this sample may be carry-over from other donors' samples. This chain joins TRBV20-1 and TRBJ2-7; 11 bases match TRBD2. The CDR3 loop is CSARLPSGGYEQYF. CDR3 sequence (DNA): TGCAGTGCTAGACTGCCTAGCGGGGGGTACGAGCAGTACTTC.